The rows below give T cell receptor beta chains drawn from one sample of a study of T cell repertoires in aging, cancer and after chemotherapy. TCRdb ran MiXCR on the multiplex PCR reads and lists one entry per CDR3 protein. The sample carries thousands of distinct CDR3 sequences, over 50% recorded once. Material: blood. These receptors originate from a human donor with a solid tumor. Both conserved end residues are part of each CDR3. The D gene is left open where the match is weak. The size of a clone is reported for some rows only, either as once, few or many, or as a class for expanded clones.

v_gene,d_gene,abundance,j_gene,CDR3aa,CDR3nt
TRBV7-3,TRBD1,.,TRBJ1-2,CASSLNPGTGGFYGYTF,TGTGCCAGCAGCTTAAATCCCGGGACAGGGGGATTCTATGGCTACACCTTC
TRBV7-9,.,few,TRBJ1-6,CASSLAETGSYNSPLHF,TGTGCCAGCAGCTTAGCTGAAACAGGGTCTTATAATTCACCCCTCCACTTT
TRBV27,.,few,TRBJ1-4,CASSPTRLPDISEKLFF,TGTGCCAGCAGTCCAACCAGGCTCCCGGACATTTCGGAAAAACTGTTTTTT
TRBV7-9,TRBD1,.,TRBJ1-4,CASSPGGAGVYEKLFF,TGTGCCAGCAGCCCAGGGGGCGCTGGGGTCTATGAAAAACTGTTTTTT
TRBV6-5,TRBD1,.,TRBJ1-1,CASSLDRENTEAFF,TGTGCCAGCAGTTTAGACAGGGAGAACACTGAAGCTTTCTTT
TRBV29-1,.,large,TRBJ1-2,CSVDTPTGGYTF,TGCAGCGTTGACACCCCGACGGGCGGCTACACCTTC
TRBV27,TRBD1,.,TRBJ1-6,CASSLSFGQGISPLHF,TGTGCCAGCAGTTTATCGTTCGGACAGGGTATTTCACCCCTCCACTTT
TRBV6-5,TRBD1,few,TRBJ2-2,CASSQGANTGELFF,TGTGCCAGCAGTCAGGGGGCTAACACCGGGGAGCTGTTTTTT
TRBV6-1,.,.,TRBJ2-3,CASFSQGLPMDTQYF,TGTGCCAGCTTCTCACAGGGTTTACCAATGGATACGCAGTATTTT
TRBV4-2,.,.,TRBJ2-2,CASSQPGRGGGGELFF,TGTGCCAGCAGCCAACCGGGGCGTGGGGGCGGCGGGGAGCTGTTTTTT
TRBV11-2,TRBD1,.,TRBJ2-2,CASSLTDRGQELFF,TGTGCCAGCAGCTTAACTGACAGGGGTCAGGAGCTGTTTTTT
TRBV7-9,TRBD2,.,TRBJ2-7,CASSTSGGTYKQYF,TGTGCCAGCAGCACGAGCGGGGGGACCTACAAGCAGTACTTC
TRBV15,.,few,TRBJ1-2,CATSRDLKVNYGYTF,TGTGCCACCAGCAGAGATCTGAAGGTTAACTATGGCTACACCTTC
TRBV5-6,.,.,TRBJ1-6,CASSLFRANSPLHF,TGTGCCAGCAGCTTGTTCCGGGCTAACTCACCCCTCCACTTT
TRBV18,TRBD1,.,TRBJ2-7,CASSPLDRDEQYF,TGTGCCAGCTCACCTCTGGACAGGGATGAGCAGTACTTC
TRBV19,.,.,TRBJ1-2,CASSISYQDGGYTF,TGTGCCAGTAGTATATCCTACCAGGATGGGGGCTACACCTTC
TRBV7-6,.,.,TRBJ2-3,CASSLVYRDTQYF,TGTGCCAGCAGCTTAGTTTATCGAGATACGCAGTATTTT
TRBV14,TRBD1,.,TRBJ2-7,CASSHMGQGASEQYF,TGTGCCAGCAGCCATATGGGGCAGGGGGCAAGTGAGCAGTACTTC
TRBV12-3/TRBV12-4,.,.,TRBJ2-4,CASSPQGPKNIQYF,TGTGCCAGCAGCCCCCAGGGCCCCAAAAACATTCAGTACTTC
TRBV6-1,.,once,TRBJ1-5,CASILRADRNQPQHF,TGTGCCAGCATCCTGCGGGCAGATCGCAATCAGCCCCAGCATTTT
TRBV12-3/TRBV12-4,.,.,TRBJ2-7,CASSLAWTASSYEQYF,TGTGCCAGCAGTTTAGCGTGGACAGCTAGCTCCTACGAGCAGTACTTC
TRBV7-6,TRBD1,.,TRBJ2-6,CASSHGTGLSGANVLTF,TGTGCCAGCAGCCACGGGACAGGGCTCTCTGGGGCCAACGTCCTGACTTTC
TRBV24-1,TRBD1,.,TRBJ1-5,CATSAAGGDQPQHF,TGTGCCACCAGTGCCGCAGGGGGCGATCAGCCCCAGCATTTT
TRBV18,TRBD1,.,TRBJ2-1,CASSPPGQGEHEQFF,TGTGCCAGCTCACCACCGGGACAGGGAGAGCATGAGCAGTTCTTC
TRBV30,.,.,TRBJ2-7,CAWSIDYEQYF,TGTGCCTGGAGCATTGATTACGAGCAGTACTTC
TRBV5-4,.,.,TRBJ1-1,CASSGSLEARGEAFF,TGTGCCAGCAGCGGTTCCCTCGAGGCCCGGGGGGAAGCTTTCTTT
TRBV29-1,.,.,TRBJ2-1,CSASTTSLFNEQFF,TGCAGCGCCAGCACAACGTCCCTTTTCAATGAGCAGTTCTTC
TRBV19,TRBD1,few,TRBJ1-5,CASGGTGNQPQHF,TGTGCCAGTGGGGGGACAGGGAATCAGCCCCAGCATTTT
TRBV6-1,.,.,TRBJ1-5,CASSDQPSQRGLYNQPQHF,TGTGCCAGCAGTGATCAACCCTCCCAGAGGGGACTGTACAATCAGCCCCAGCATTTT
TRBV11-2,.,few,TRBJ2-7,CASSLDPGLREQYF,TGTGCCAGCAGCTTAGACCCAGGACTTAGGGAGCAGTACTTC
TRBV27,.,once,TRBJ1-1,CASSSSQGREAFF,TGTGCCAGCAGTTCGAGTCAGGGGAGGGAAGCTTTCTTT
TRBV6-5,.,once,TRBJ1-1,CASSYLTGPEAFF,TGTGCCAGCAGTTACCTGACAGGACCCGAAGCTTTCTTT
TRBV6-2/TRBV6-3,.,.,TRBJ2-7,CASSYSWTYYEQYF,TGTGCCAGCAGTTACTCGTGGACCTACTACGAGCAGTACTTC
TRBV6-5,.,.,TRBJ2-1,CASSLLAGRWEQFF,TGTGCCAGCAGCCTCTTGGCGGGGAGGTGGGAGCAGTTCTTC
TRBV6-1,.,.,TRBJ1-2,CASSASGGDNSYGYTF,TGTGCCAGCAGTGCCTCCGGGGGGGACAACAGCTATGGCTACACCTTC
TRBV12-3/TRBV12-4,.,.,TRBJ1-4,CASSGWRGVNEKLFF,TGTGCCAGCTCGGGTTGGAGGGGCGTTAATGAAAAACTGTTTTTT
TRBV7-2,.,few,TRBJ2-3,CASSLARTDTQYF,TGTGCCAGCAGCTTAGCTAGAACAGATACGCAGTATTTT
TRBV12-5,.,.,TRBJ1-5,CASSLGPGGNQPQHF,TGTGCCAGCAGTTTAGGCCCGGGTGGCAATCAGCCCCAGCATTTT
TRBV28,.,.,TRBJ1-2,CAGSGARYGYTF,TGTGCCGGATCAGGGGCCCGCTATGGCTACACCTTC
TRBV19,.,.,TRBJ2-5,CASSRLGGHQETQYF,TGTGCCAGTAGTAGGCTGGGGGGGCACCAAGAGACCCAGTACTTC
TRBV4-2,.,.,TRBJ1-3,CASSQVGTSSGNTIYF,TGTGCCAGCAGCCAAGTCGGGACGTCCTCTGGAAACACCATATATTTT
TRBV30,TRBD2,.,TRBJ2-1,CAWSGSSGTSGGREQFF,TGTGCCTGGAGCGGATCGTCCGGGACTAGCGGGGGGAGGGAGCAGTTCTTC
TRBV13,.,.,TRBJ1-6,CASSSGRRDNSPLHF,TGTGCCAGCAGCTCAGGGAGACGGGATAATTCACCCCTCCACTTT
TRBV5-3,TRBD1,.,TRBJ1-2,CARSLCLPGGSHYGYTF,TGTGCCAGAAGCTTGTGTCTCCCAGGGGGCTCCCACTATGGCTACACCTTC
TRBV6-2/TRBV6-3,.,.,TRBJ2-3,CASSYKANTQYF,TGTGCCAGCAGTTACAAAGCAAATACGCAGTATTTT
TRBV29-1,TRBD1,.,TRBJ2-5,CSAGQGGTQYF,TGCAGCGCCGGACAGGGGGGGACCCAGTACTTC
TRBV6-1,.,once,TRBJ2-2,CASSATGSAGELFF,TGTGCCAGCAGTGCAACAGGGTCCGCCGGGGAGCTGTTTTTT
TRBV6-5,.,few,TRBJ1-1,CASSYQRKAFF,TGTGCCAGCAGTTATCAACGCAAAGCTTTCTTT
TRBV27,.,.,TRBJ1-1,CASRVLGNTEAFF,TGTGCCAGCCGAGTGTTGGGGAACACTGAAGCTTTCTTT
TRBV6-6,.,.,TRBJ1-1,CASSWTGNTEAFF,TGTGCCAGCAGTTGGACGGGGAACACTGAAGCTTTCTTT
TRBV7-7,TRBD1,once,TRBJ2-3,CASSSTGVDTQYF,TGTGCCAGCAGCTCGACAGGGGTAGATACGCAGTATTTT
TRBV30,TRBD1,few,TRBJ2-7,CAWIAGGNSLYEQYF,TGTGCCTGGATAGCAGGGGGCAACTCCCTCTACGAGCAGTACTTC
TRBV7-6,.,few,TRBJ2-3,CASTQHPGTDTQYF,TGTGCCAGCACCCAGCACCCTGGGACAGATACGCAGTATTTT
TRBV29-1,TRBD1,.,TRBJ2-5,CSVVRGQTQYF,TGCAGCGTTGTAAGGGGGCAGACCCAGTACTTC